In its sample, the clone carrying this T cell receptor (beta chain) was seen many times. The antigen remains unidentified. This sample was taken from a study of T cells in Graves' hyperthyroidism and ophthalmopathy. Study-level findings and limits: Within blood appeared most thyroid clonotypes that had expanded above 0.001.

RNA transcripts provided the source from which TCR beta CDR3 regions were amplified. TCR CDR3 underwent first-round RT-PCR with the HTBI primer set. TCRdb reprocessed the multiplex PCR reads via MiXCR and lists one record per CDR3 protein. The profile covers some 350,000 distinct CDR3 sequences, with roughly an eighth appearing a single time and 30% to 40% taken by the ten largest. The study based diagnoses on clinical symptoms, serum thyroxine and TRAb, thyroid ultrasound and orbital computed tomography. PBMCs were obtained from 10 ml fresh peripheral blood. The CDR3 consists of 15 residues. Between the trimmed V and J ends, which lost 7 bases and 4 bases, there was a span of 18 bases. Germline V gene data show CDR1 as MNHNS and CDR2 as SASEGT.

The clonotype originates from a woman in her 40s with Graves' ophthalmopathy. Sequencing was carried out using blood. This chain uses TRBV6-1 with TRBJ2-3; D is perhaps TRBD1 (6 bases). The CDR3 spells CASTEPQQGPDTQYF. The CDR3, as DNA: TGTGCCAGCACCGAACCCCAGCAGGGGCCAGATACGCAGTATTTT.